Listed here are 30 T cell receptor beta chains from one sample, sequenced in a study of identical twins (dated by TCRdb to about 2016). Libraries were prepared through 5' RACE. Reads for this sample came from an Illumina HiSeq 2000. TCRdb passed the public sequencing reads through fastp at Q25 and MiXCR, retaining productive beta sequences. Merged by CDR3 protein, the rows form single entries marked with the most common genes and DNA. This sample gives about 660,000 distinct CDR3 sequences in total; 8.6% of them show up just once. Roughly 0.9% of the sample goes to the ten largest clones. This sample was shared with a second study, whose subject was yellow fever vaccine responses in identical twins.

The sequenced sample was PBMCs. These receptors were obtained from a woman in her late teens or twenties in good health.

This clonotype has only a few counts. The chain is built from TRBV21-1 and TRBJ2-1; TRBD1 is the table's D call, not checked against the DNA. TRBV21-1 is listed as a pseudogene. The CDR3 has 21 amino acids. CDR3 region: CASSKEAHGTGLAGGRNEQFF. The CDR3 region has the DNA TGTGCCAGCAGCAAAGAGGCGCACGGGACAGGGTTAGCGGGGGGGCGTAATGAGCAGTTCTTC.

V gene TRBV20-1 combines with J gene TRBJ2-7, with D maybe TRBD1 (5 bases). The CDR3 runs to 14 residues. The germline V gene encodes CDR1 DFQATT and CDR2 SNEGSKA (reference sequence). V lost 8 bases, J lost 1 base, and 18 bases lay in between. CDR3 in DNA: TGCAGTCCAATAGGGCCAGGGATTTCCTACGAGCAGTACTTC. Its translation: CSPIGPGISYEQYF.

DNA for the CDR3: TGTGCCAGCAGCCACGAGTCGAGCTCCTACAATGAGCAGTTCTTC. Translation: CASSHESSSYNEQFF. The J gene is TRBJ2-1, the V gene TRBV3-1; D unclear. V lost 3 bases to trimming and J lost 0 bases, with 9 bases between them. CDR1 is LGHDT and CDR2 is YNNKEL in the germline V gene (reference sequence). This CDR3 has 15 amino acids.

This clonotype was seen many times. The V and J genes are TRBV4-1 and TRBJ2-1, with D hard to call. The V end was cut by 5 bases, the J end by 2 bases, with 10 bases between. The CDR3 loop spans 14 amino acids. Germline V gives CDR1 MGHRA, CDR2 YSYEKL. As DNA, the CDR3 is TGCGCCAGCAGCTCACCGGTGGCCTACAATGAGCAGTTCTTC. Its translation is CASSSPVAYNEQFF.

This clonotype was detected ten times or more. This chain uses TRBV6-1 with TRBJ1-1; 9 nucleotides match TRBD1. CDR1 MNHNS and CDR2 SASEGT come from the germline V gene. The CDR3 consists of 14 residues. The ends lost 7 bases at V and 4 bases at J; junction bases unmatched: 7. The CDR3 loop is CASTRTGEATEAFF. The DNA of the CDR3 is TGTGCCAGCACCAGGACAGGGGAAGCCACTGAAGCTTTCTTT.

This clonotype was detected many times. V usage is TRBV7-9 and J usage is TRBJ2-7, with D unclear. There are 14 residues in the CDR3. The ends were cut back, 1 base at V and 2 bases at J, with 9 bases in the middle. Germline loops: CDR1 SEHNR, CDR2 FQNEAQ (reference sequence). CDR3 nucleotide sequence: TGTGCCAGCAGCTTAGGGTCTGACACCTACGAGCAGTACTTC. Its translation is CASSLGSDTYEQYF.

This chain joins TRBV25-1 and TRBJ2-3, with 12 bases matching TRBD2. J was trimmed by 6 bases and V by 5 bases; bases with no gene match: 15. CDR1 MGHDK and CDR2 SYGVNS come from the germline V gene. The CDR3 contains 18 residues. CDR3 nucleotides: TGTGCCAGCAGTCGTTCTGGGCTTCTAGCGGGGGGGCCTGATACGCAGTATTTT. It yields the protein CASSRSGLLAGGPDTQYF.

V and J are TRBV6-5 and TRBJ2-3; 7 bases are shared with TRBD1. The CDR3 runs to 15 residues. After removal of 2 bases from V and 2 bases from J, the junction contained 4 bases not matched to a gene. The germline CDR1 and CDR2 sequences are MNHEY and SVGAGI. CDR3 sequence (DNA): TGTGCCAGCAGTTACGGGACAGCGCCCACAGATACGCAGTATTTT. It translates to CASSYGTAPTDTQYF.

The chain combines TRBV7-9 with TRBJ2-5; the match to TRBD2 covers 7 bases. With V trimmed by 2 bases and J by 5 bases, 14 bases remained unmatched. Germline CDR1 is SEHNR and CDR2 is FQNEAQ (reference sequence). The CDR3 consists of 17 residues. Here the CDR3 DNA reads TGTGCCAGCAGCTTACCCCGACTAGCTGGACGGCGCGAGACCCAGTACTTC. Translation: CASSLPRLAGRRETQYF.

The table lists this clonotype with a few counts. V is TRBV12-5 and J is TRBJ2-5; D gene uncertain. CDR1 and CDR2 (germline): LGHNT, FRNRAP. Trimming removed 5 bases from V and 7 bases from J, with 8 bases in between. The CDR3 is made up of 11 amino acids. CDR3 sequence (DNA): TGTGCTAGTGGTCCCCCGGGGACCCAGTACTTC. Its protein is CASGPPGTQYF. The full variable domain, with the rest looked up from reference TRBV12-5 and TRBJ2-5, is DARVTQTPRHKVTEMGQEVTMRCQPILGHNTVFWYRQTMMQGLELLAYFRNRAPLDDSGMPKDRFSAEMPDATLATLKIQPSEPRDSAVYFCASGPPGTQYFGPGTRLLVL.

The table lists this clonotype with a few counts. CDR3 amino acids: CASSQLRVAADNEQFF. The CDR3 DNA reads as TGTGCCAGCAGCCAACTAAGAGTTGCAGCTGACAATGAGCAGTTCTTC. V gene TRBV14 combines with J gene TRBJ2-1; D gene uncertain. Germline CDR1 and CDR2: SGHDN and FVKESK. The CDR3 is 16 amino acids. With 2 bases removed from V and 5 bases from J, the gap between germline ends came to 16 bases.

The chain is built from TRBV11-3 and TRBJ2-1; 7 nucleotides align to TRBD1. Trimming removed 5 bases from V and 6 bases from J; junction bases left unmatched: 10. Germline V gene data show CDR1 as SGHNT and CDR2 as YENEEA. This CDR3 contains 15 residues. For the CDR3, the DNA is TGTGCCAGCAGCCAAAGACAGGGCGATGGCAATGAGCAGTTCTTC. The encoded protein is CASSQRQGDGNEQFF.

In this sample, this clonotype turned up a few times. CDR3 sequence: CAWSPTRDTAKNIQYF. DNA of the CDR3: TGTGCCTGGAGCCCCACCCGGGACACAGCAAAAAACATTCAGTACTTC. The chain uses TRBV30 and TRBJ2-4, with D possibly TRBD1 on 6 matching bases. Germline-derived CDR1 and CDR2 are GTSNPN and SVGIG (reference sequence). V was trimmed by 3 bases and J by 4 bases, leaving 19 bases between them. The CDR3 runs to 16 residues. The full variable domain, with the rest looked up from reference TRBV30 and TRBJ2-4, is SQTIHQWPATLVQPVGSPLSLECTVEGTSNPNLYWYRQAAGRGLQLLFYSVGIGQISSEVPQNLSASRPQDRQFILSSKKLLLSDSGFYLCAWSPTRDTAKNIQYFGAGTRLSVL.

The chain couples TRBV29-1 to TRBJ2-1; 10 bases line up with TRBD2. The V segment lost 2 bases and the J segment 8 bases; nucleotides outside the gene matches: 3. This CDR3 is built from 13 residues. Germline V CDR1 and CDR2: SQVTM, ANQGSEA. This CDR3 is CSVEPLAGDEQFF. CDR3 sequence (DNA): TGCAGCGTTGAACCCCTAGCGGGAGATGAGCAGTTCTTC.

The chain employs TRBV6-5 and TRBJ1-1; D is ambiguous. Germline CDR1 reads MNHEY; CDR2 reads SVGAGI. The V end lost 2 bases, the J end lost 7 bases, and 23 bases lay between the germline ends. The CDR3 is made up of 17 amino acids. CDR3: CASSYAPSYQNSDEAFF. The CDR3 region has the DNA TGTGCCAGCAGTTACGCCCCGAGTTATCAGAATTCAGATGAAGCTTTCTTT.

There are a few counts of this clonotype. This chain connects TRBV27 to TRBJ1-6; 8 bases align to TRBD1. The CDR3 covers 14 residues. Germline V gene sequence: CDR1 MNHEY, CDR2 SMNVEV (reference sequence). V gave up 6 bases and J gave up 5 bases; unmatched junction bases: 3. The CDR3 DNA follows: TGTGCCAGCAGATTGGACAGGGATAATTCACCCCTCCACTTT. Translated, it gives CASRLDRDNSPLHF.

This clonotype was detected only a few times. This sequence joins TRBV9 and TRBJ2-7, with TRBD2 as a possible D gene (6 bases). The CDR3 covers 14 residues. CDR1 and CDR2 (germline): SGDLS, YYNGEE. Trimming left V 0 bases short and J 2 bases short, with 9 bases between. This chain's CDR3 is CASSVALATYEQYF. The CDR3, as DNA: TGTGCCAGCAGCGTAGCCCTAGCGACCTACGAGCAGTACTTC.

A few counts support this clonotype. J is TRBJ2-5 and V is TRBV2; D ambiguous. CDR1 is SNHLY and CDR2 is FYNNEI in the germline V gene. CDR3 length: 11 residues. The V and J ends lost 7 bases and 5 bases respectively, with 8 bases between them. The CDR3 region is CASNDGETQYF. CDR3 DNA sequence: TGTGCCAGCAACGATGGGGAGACCCAGTACTTC.

This clonotype was recorded many times. DNA of the CDR3: TGCAGCGTTGAAACTCGAGCCCCCGTCCCAGATACGCAGTATTTT. It is translated as CSVETRAPVPDTQYF. The chain employs TRBV29-1 and TRBJ2-3; D ambiguous. The germline V gene has CDR1 SQVTM and CDR2 ANQGSEA. Trimming removed 2 bases from V and 4 bases from J, with 16 bases in between. The CDR3 spans 15 residues.

V usage is TRBV7-9 and J usage is TRBJ2-3, with 8 bases fitting TRBD2. Germline assignment: CDR1 SEHNR and CDR2 FQNEAQ (reference sequence). The CDR3 runs to 14 residues. With V trimmed by 8 bases and J by 4 bases, 8 bases remained unmatched. The CDR3 here is CASSKREQADTQYF. Written as DNA, the CDR3 is TGTGCCAGCTCGAAGCGGGAGCAGGCAGATACGCAGTATTTT.

There are many counts of this clonotype. V is TRBV5-1 and J is TRBJ2-1, with a tentative D call TRBD1 (5 bases). V was shortened by 3 bases and J by 6 bases, with 10 bases between the two germline ends. CDR1 is SGHRS and CDR2 is YFSETQ in the germline V gene. This CDR3 spans 13 amino acids. The CDR3 region has the DNA TGCGCCAGCAGCTCGGACACTGCCAATGAGCAGTTCTTC. This codes for CASSSDTANEQFF.

This clonotype was detected only a few times. The chain recombines TRBV13 with TRBJ2-7, with TRBD2 matching over 8 bases. Germline-derived CDR1 and CDR2 are PRHDT and FYEKMQ (reference sequence). The CDR3 runs 14 residues. Unmatched junction bases numbered 7, after V lost 5 bases and J lost 4 bases. CDR3 residues: CASSLEGLGYEQYF. The CDR3 DNA follows: TGTGCCAGCAGCCTAGAGGGACTAGGATACGAGCAGTACTTC.

A few counts support this clonotype. The V and J genes are TRBV6-1 and TRBJ2-7; tentative D call: TRBD2 (5 bases). The V gene lost 4 bases and the J gene lost 3 bases, with 22 bases spanning the gap. The CDR3 consists of 17 residues. Germline V gives CDR1 MNHNS, CDR2 SASEGT. The CDR3 loop is CASSARPGREKSYEQYF. The CDR3 nucleotides are TGTGCCAGCAGTGCTCGACCAGGTAGGGAGAAAAGCTACGAGCAGTACTTC.

V and J are TRBV20-1 and TRBJ1-5; TRBD1 is a possible D gene (5 bases). The CDR3 sequence is 12 residues long. The V gene's germline CDR1 is DFQATT and CDR2 SNEGSKA (reference sequence). Trimming left V 3 bases short and J 7 bases short, with 10 bases between. CDR3 residues: CSASRGAQPQHF. The CDR3, as DNA: TGCAGTGCTAGTCGAGGGGCGCAGCCCCAGCATTTT.

The V and J genes are TRBV11-2 and TRBJ2-2; D may correspond to TRBD1 or TRBD2 (5 bases each). CDR1 is SGHAT, CDR2 FQNNGV, per germline. V was trimmed by 2 bases and J by 4 bases, leaving 17 bases between them. There are 17 residues in the CDR3. Here the CDR3 reads CASSLYPPGHPTGELFF. In nucleotides, the CDR3 is TGTGCCAGCAGCTTATATCCACCGGGGCACCCCACCGGGGAGCTGTTTTTT.

There are a few counts of this clonotype. The chain combines TRBV20-1 with TRBJ2-3; TRBD2 matches 9 bases. CDR1 is DFQATT, CDR2 SNEGSKA, per germline (reference sequence). V lost 5 bases, J lost 6 bases, and 12 bases stayed unmatched. CDR3 length: 15 residues. CDR3 residues: CSAGLAGREGDTQYF. The CDR3 bases are TGCAGTGCTGGGCTGGCGGGGCGGGAGGGTGATACGCAGTATTTT.

The genes are TRBV7-2 and TRBJ2-5, with 7 bases aligning to TRBD2. J was trimmed by 2 bases and V by 1 base; bases with no gene match: 7. Germline assignment: CDR1 SGHTA and CDR2 FQGNSA. This CDR3 has 16 residues. The CDR3 loop reads CASSLGRAGYQETQYF. The CDR3, as DNA: TGTGCCAGCAGCTTAGGCCGAGCGGGGTATCAAGAGACCCAGTACTTC.

At least ten counts were recorded for this clonotype. This chain links TRBV12-3 or TRBV12-4 with TRBJ2-1; D not certain. This CDR3 has 13 amino acids. The germline V and J ends were trimmed by 6 bases and 13 bases, with 19 bases remaining between them. DNA for the CDR3: TGTGCCAGCAGGCGAAACATCAGCCCCAGTCAGTTCTTC. It is translated as CASRRNISPSQFF.

CDR3 coding DNA: TGCAGTGCCCCCGTAGGTAGGGGAGGGGAAAAACTGTTTTTT. Residues: CSAPVGRGGEKLFF. V gene TRBV20-1 combines with J gene TRBJ1-4, with D perhaps TRBD1 (5 bases). V lost 6 bases to trimming and J lost 8 bases, with 19 bases between them. This CDR3 region has 14 residues. Germline lookup yields CDR1 DFQATT and CDR2 SNEGSKA (reference sequence).

The chain links TRBV12-5 to TRBJ2-2; perhaps TRBD1 as D (6 bases). Germline V gives CDR1 LGHNT, CDR2 FRNRAP. This CDR3 is built from 14 residues. V was pared by 6 bases and J by 4 bases, with 12 bases between. For the CDR3, the DNA is TGTGCTAGTGGACAGGGTACCACCACCGGGGAGCTGTTTTTT. As protein: CASGQGTTTGELFF.